A single sample gave rise to the 3 T cell receptor beta chains below, sequenced in a study of T cell responses to AZD1222 COVID-19 vaccine. Method: immunoSEQ multiplex PCR; TCRdb's copy keeps in-frame clones and lacks some. The sample shows under 150,000 clones, roughly 90% of them seen only once. Sequenced here: peripheral blood, sampled 28 days after the second AZD1222 dose. Receptor source: an adult who received the AZD1222 COVID-19 vaccine.

The chain joins TRBV5-6 to TRBJ2-7; D is perhaps TRBD1 (5 bases). The CDR3 runs 14 residues. Trimming left V 0 bases short and J 2 bases short, with 9 bases between. Germline CDR1 reads SGHDT; CDR2 reads YYEEEE. DNA for the CDR3: TGTGCCAGCAGCTTGGGGCAGGGCCCCTACGAGCAGTACGTC. It yields the protein CASSLGQGPYEQYV.

The chain joins TRBV15 to TRBJ2-1, with D maybe TRBD1 (5 bases). Trimming pared 2 bases from V and 7 bases from J, leaving 15 bases between. The CDR3 contains 15 residues. Germline loops: CDR1 LNHNV, CDR2 YYDKDF (reference sequence). The CDR3 sequence: CATSRSRGDLNEQFF. CDR3 sequence (DNA): TGTGCCACCAGCAGATCAAGGGGCGACCTAAATGAGCAGTTCTTC.

The CDR3 loop reads CASSPDPSYGYTF. The CDR3 nucleotides are TGTGCCAGCTCACCAGACCCGAGTTATGGCTACACCTTC. The chain recombines TRBV18 with TRBJ1-2; D is ambiguous. Trimming took 2 bases from V and 5 from J, leaving 9 bases between them. CDR1 and CDR2 from the germline V gene are KGHSH and LQKENI. CDR3 length equals 13 residues.